This T cell receptor beta chain was observed in a study of T cells in localized non-small cell lung cancer (dated by TCRdb to the early 2020s). As for the study more broadly: T cell repertoires of hundreds of early-stage NSCLC patients were analyzed, with tumors being compared against uninvolved tumor-adjacent lungs. All 220 or so NSCLC patients in the cohort were treatment-naive and had localized lung tumors that were resected. Of the NSCLC patients, fewer than 150 were male and approximately 99 were female, and the mean age was around 70 years.

Regarding this clone: No antigen is known for it. No much larger clonotype is one base removed from it; base qualities were not supplied.

At diagnosis, peripheral blood, uninvolved tumor-adjacent lung and tumor were collected and were preserved as a mix of fresh-frozen and FFPE material. For TCR repertoire profiling, blood samples were analyzed as peripheral blood mononuclear cells. The immunoSEQ Assay was used to sequence TCR beta CDR3 regions from DNA. The paper's processing steps were these. T cell density was computed as TCR beta template counts normalized to usable DNA estimated by amplifying housekeeping genes. The preseqR package was used to estimate richness by extrapolating to 400,000 templates for PBMC samples and to 120,000 templates for tissue samples. Clonality was calculated as one minus Pielou's evenness. To identify tissue-enriched TCRs, differential abundance testing was run on productive amino-acid clonotypes with a minimum total count of 5 and an alpha of 0.1. The Jaccard Index and the Morisita Overlap Index were used to measure repertoire overlap between compartments. GLIPH grouped TCR beta CDR3s together with public tetramer-defined viral CDR3s, and a viral motif had to include at least three viral sequences and show V-gene enrichment. TCRdb stores this immuneACCESS table with in-frame sequences only. Part of the clones is absent; in the studies checked, under half of the shortfall reflects unresolved V genes, and no reason is known for the rest. V and J calls and clone size come straight from that table; D and trimming were deduced from the DNA. The sample has around 100,000 clones on record, around 90% of them singletons. The ten largest clones represent 15% of the sample.

What the authors observed across the whole study: Longer overall survival was associated with higher T cell density in blood, whereas shorter survival was associated with higher clonality in adjacent lung. Uninvolved tumor-adjacent lung showed the highest T cell clonality, higher than tumor, which suggests more focused antigenic responses in the adjacent lung. Of the top 100 tumor clones, a median of around 57 were detected in paired uninvolved adjacent lung; under 35 were also among that lung's top 100. Because the study design was exploratory, TCR variables were selected using unadjusted p-values without false-discovery rate correction. Because multi-region tumor sequencing was not performed, intratumor heterogeneity could not be ruled out.

Trimmed from V: 7 bases; trimmed from J: 0 bases; junction bases lacking a gene match: 9. CDR1 and CDR2 are drawn from the germline V gene: SGHRS, YFSETQ. From the cysteine through the phenylalanine, the CDR3 covers 15 amino acids. This entry keeps only the CDR3 DNA: 45 bases, framed from base 1. This sample comprised peripheral blood, obtained before any cancer treatment. The receptor was derived from a man aged 40 to 75 with stage I squamous cell lung carcinoma. The chain joins TRBV5-1 to TRBJ1-2, and 7 bases in between align with TRBD1. CDR3 region: CASRSQGQTNYGYTF. The DNA is TGCGCCAGCCGGTCACAGGGGCAGACTAACTATGGCTACACCTTC.